This T cell receptor (beta chain) is from a study of blood T cell repertoires in COVID-19. TCRdb's copy holds only in-frame clones and misses some; the assay was immunoSEQ multiplex PCR. This sample has roughly 30,000 clones, with about three quarters found just once. Germline assignment: CDR1 LGHNA and CDR2 YNFKEQ. CDR3 length: 16 residues. V was cut by 2 bases and J by 6 bases, with 14 bases left in between. The sample consisted of peripheral blood. This chain joins TRBV4-2 and TRBJ1-6, with D possibly being TRBD1 (5 bases). This TCR came from a boy between 2 and 15 years old with active or convalescent COVID-19. CDR3 protein: CASSQRGTALNSPLHF. CDR3 bases: TGTGCCAGCAGCCAAAGGGGAACAGCGCTTAATTCACCCCTCCACTTT.